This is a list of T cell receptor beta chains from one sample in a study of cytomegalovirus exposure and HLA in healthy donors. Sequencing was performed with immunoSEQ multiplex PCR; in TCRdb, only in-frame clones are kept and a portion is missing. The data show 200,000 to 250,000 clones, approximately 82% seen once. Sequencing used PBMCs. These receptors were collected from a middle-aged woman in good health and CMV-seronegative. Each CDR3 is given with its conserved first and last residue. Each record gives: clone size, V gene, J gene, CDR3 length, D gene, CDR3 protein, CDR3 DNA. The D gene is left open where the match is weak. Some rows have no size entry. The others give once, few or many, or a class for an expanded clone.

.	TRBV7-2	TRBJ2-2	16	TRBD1	CASSLGFRGITGELFF	TGTGCCAGCAGCTTAGGGTTCAGGGGGATAACCGGGGAGCTGTTTTTT
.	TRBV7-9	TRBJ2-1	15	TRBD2	CASSPRTSGGNEQFF	TGTGCCAGCAGCCCCCGGACTAGCGGGGGCAATGAGCAGTTCTTC
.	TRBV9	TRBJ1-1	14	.	CASSSGLENTEAFF	TGTGCCAGCAGCTCAGGACTGGAGAACACTGAAGCTTTCTTT
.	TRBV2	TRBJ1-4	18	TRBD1	CASSEIRLPGQRYEKLFF	TGTGCCAGCAGTGAAATCCGCCTCCCGGGACAGCGCTATGAAAAACTGTTTTTT
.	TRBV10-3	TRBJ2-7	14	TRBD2	CAISRGEIGYEQYF	TGTGCCATCAGTCGGGGGGAGATCGGGTACGAGCAGTACTTC
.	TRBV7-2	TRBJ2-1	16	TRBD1	CASSSGGGQGAREQFF	TGTGCCAGCAGCTCAGGGGGGGGACAGGGGGCACGTGAGCAGTTCTTC
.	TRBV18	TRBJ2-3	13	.	CASSPTGQDTQYF	TGTGCCAGCTCACCGACAGGCCAAGATACGCAGTATTTT
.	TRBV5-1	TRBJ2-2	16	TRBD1	CASKPPGQGYTGELFF	TGCGCCAGCAAACCCCCGGGACAGGGTTACACCGGGGAGCTGTTTTTT
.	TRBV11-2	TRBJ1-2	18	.	CASSLDWAGNWANYGYTF	TGTGCCAGCAGCTTAGATTGGGCAGGGAATTGGGCTAACTATGGCTACACCTTC
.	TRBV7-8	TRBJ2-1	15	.	CASSSHPDSLNEQFF	TGTGCCAGCAGCTCTCACCCGGACAGTCTCAATGAGCAGTTCTTC
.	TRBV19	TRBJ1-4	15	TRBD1	CASSIVEGAGEKLFF	TGTGCCAGTAGTATCGTTGAGGGGGCTGGTGAAAAACTGTTTTTT
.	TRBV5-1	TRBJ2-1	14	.	CASSWGAGDNEQFF	TGCGCCAGCAGCTGGGGAGCAGGAGACAATGAGCAGTTCTTC
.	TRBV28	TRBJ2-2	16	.	CASSLLVRQNTGELFF	TGTGCCAGCAGTTTACTTGTCAGACAGAACACCGGGGAGCTGTTTTTT
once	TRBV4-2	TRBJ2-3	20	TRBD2	CASSQVLGLAGAAGTDTQYF	TGTGCCAGCAGCCAAGTATTGGGGCTAGCGGGGGCGGCTGGCACAGATACGCAGTATTTT
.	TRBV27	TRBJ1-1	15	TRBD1	CASSFRGLANTEAFF	TGTGCCAGCAGTTTTAGGGGGCTAGCGAACACTGAAGCTTTCTTT
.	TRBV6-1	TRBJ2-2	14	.	CASRGFGNTGELFF	TGTGCCAGCAGGGGCTTTGGGAACACCGGGGAGCTGTTTTTT
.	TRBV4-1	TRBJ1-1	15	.	CASSQAVRENTEAFF	TGCGCCAGCAGCCAAGCGGTTCGCGAGAACACTGAAGCTTTCTTT
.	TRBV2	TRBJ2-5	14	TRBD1	CASSRDRSQETQYF	TGTGCCAGCAGCCGGGACAGGTCGCAAGAGACCCAGTACTTC
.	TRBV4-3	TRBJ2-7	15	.	CASSQEGNLAYEQYF	TGCGCCAGCAGCCAAGAAGGCAACCTAGCTTACGAGCAGTACTTC
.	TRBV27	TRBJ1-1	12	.	CTGRGGDTEAFF	TGTACTGGGCGGGGAGGGGACACTGAAGCTTTCTTT
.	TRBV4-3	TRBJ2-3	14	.	CVPEGGPSTDTQYF	TGCGTCCCCGAGGGGGGGCCTAGCACAGATACGCAGTATTTT
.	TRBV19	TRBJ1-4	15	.	CASSTKDSSNEKLFF	TGTGCCAGTAGTACCAAGGACAGTTCTAATGAAAAACTGTTTTTT
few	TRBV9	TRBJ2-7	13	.	CASSVGDLYEQYF	TGTGCCAGCAGCGTTGGAGATTTATACGAGCAGTACTTC
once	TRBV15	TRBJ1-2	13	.	CATSRVQANGYTF	TGTGCCACCAGCAGAGTGCAGGCTAATGGCTACACCTTC
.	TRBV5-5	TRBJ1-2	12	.	CASSFNTEGYTF	TGTGCCAGCAGCTTTAACACAGAAGGCTACACCTTC
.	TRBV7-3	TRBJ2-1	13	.	CASSLRDPNEQFF	TGTGCCAGCAGCTTAAGAGATCCAAATGAGCAGTTCTTC
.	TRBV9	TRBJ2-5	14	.	CASSVEGYQETQYF	TGTGCCAGCAGCGTAGAGGGGTACCAAGAGACCCAGTACTTC
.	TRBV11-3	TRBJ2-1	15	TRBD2	CASSPRGGAIDEQFF	TGTGCCAGCAGCCCCCGCGGGGGGGCCATAGATGAGCAGTTCTTC
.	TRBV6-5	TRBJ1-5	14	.	CASRRGGFNQPQHF	TGTGCCAGCAGGAGGGGGGGGTTCAATCAGCCCCAGCATTTT
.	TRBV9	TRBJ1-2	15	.	CASSATTAANYGYTF	TGTGCCAGCAGCGCCACCACAGCGGCTAACTATGGCTACACCTTC
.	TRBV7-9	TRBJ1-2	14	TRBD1	CASSLEAGGNGYTF	TGTGCCAGCAGCTTAGAGGCAGGGGGGAATGGCTACACCTTC
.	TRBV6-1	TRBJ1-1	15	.	CASSDPFRWERGAFF	TGTGCCAGCAGTGACCCGTTTAGATGGGAACGGGGAGCTTTCTTT
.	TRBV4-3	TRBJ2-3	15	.	CASSQDRDIDKAQYF	TGCGCCAGCAGCCAAGATCGGGACATAGATAAGGCGCAGTATTTT
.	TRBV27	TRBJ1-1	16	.	CASTLRRGALNTEAFF	TGTGCCAGCACCCTTCGGAGGGGCGCGTTGAACACTGAAGCTTTCTTT
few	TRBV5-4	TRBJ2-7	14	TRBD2	CASSQTSSSYEQYF	TGTGCCAGCAGCCAGACTAGCAGCTCCTACGAGCAGTACTTC
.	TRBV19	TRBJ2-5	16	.	CASSPRGKTRVETQYF	TGTGCCAGTAGTCCCCGGGGGAAGACTAGAGTGGAGACCCAGTACTTC
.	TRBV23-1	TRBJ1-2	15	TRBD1	CASSLPRGFYYGYTF	TGCGCCAGCAGTCTACCCAGGGGGTTTTACTATGGCTACACCTTC
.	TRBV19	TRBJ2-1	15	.	CASSEDKSLYNEQFF	TGTGCCAGTAGTGAGGACAAGTCCTTATACAATGAGCAGTTCTTC
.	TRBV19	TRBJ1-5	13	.	CASTVGGDQPQHF	TGTGCCAGTACCGTCGGGGGGGATCAGCCCCAGCATTTT
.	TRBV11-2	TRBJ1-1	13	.	CASSPDWNTEAFF	TGTGCCAGCAGCCCAGACTGGAACACTGAAGCTTTCTTT
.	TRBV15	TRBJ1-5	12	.	CATPHLGQQQHF	TGTGCCACCCCTCACCTTGGACAGCAACAGCATTTT
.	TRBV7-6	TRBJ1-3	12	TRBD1	CASSYGRDRVYF	TGTGCCAGCAGCTATGGCCGGGACAGGGTATATTTT
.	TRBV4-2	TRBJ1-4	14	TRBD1	CASSPTGEGEKLFF	TGTGCCAGCAGCCCGACAGGGGAGGGTGAAAAACTGTTTTTT
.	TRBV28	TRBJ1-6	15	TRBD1	CASSSRDRGDSPLHF	TGTGCCAGCAGTTCCCGGGACAGGGGCGACTCACCCCTCCACTTT
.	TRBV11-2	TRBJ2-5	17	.	CASSFSQGPNSQETQYF	TGTGCCAGCAGCTTCTCGCAGGGCCCTAATTCTCAAGAGACCCAGTACTTC
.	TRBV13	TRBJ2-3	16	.	CASSSRTGGSTDTQYF	TGTGCCAGCAGCTCCCGGACCGGGGGTAGCACAGATACGCAGTATTTT
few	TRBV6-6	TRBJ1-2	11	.	CATTLAEGYTF	TGTGCCACCACGTTGGCGGAGGGCTACACCTTC
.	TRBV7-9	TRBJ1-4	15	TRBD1	CASSWADRGNEKLFF	TGTGCCAGCAGCTGGGCGGACAGGGGTAATGAAAAACTGTTTTTT
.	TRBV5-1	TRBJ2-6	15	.	CASSQPSSGANVLTF	TGCGCCAGCAGCCAACCGAGCTCTGGGGCCAACGTCCTGACTTTC